This T cell receptor (beta chain) appears in the sequencing data of a study of blood T cell repertoires in COVID-19. Study details: Sites across the United States, Italy and Spain contributed samples from acute and convalescent COVID-19. T cells, B-cell-depleted T cells, or PBMCs provided the cDNA or gDNA that served as material.

The junction had 7 bases not matched to a gene; V was cut back by 4 bases and J by 5 bases. The CDR3 is made up of 14 amino acids. Per the germline V gene, CDR1 is MNHEY and CDR2 is SVGAGI. The authors' processing: Nucleated cell number was recorded as an estimate derived from reference gene primer amplification. Clones were sequenced by immunoSEQ multiplex PCR, and TCRdb holds only the in-frame ones, with some missing. The DNA was the basis for D and trimming; V, J and clone size are from that table. The repertoire holds roughly 130,000 clones, with 80% as singletons. The chain links TRBV6-5 to TRBJ2-5; 7 positions match TRBD2. Specimen: peripheral blood. The sequence derives from a man between 65 and 85 years old with acute or convalescent COVID-19. CDR3 bases: TGTGCCAGCAGTTGGGACTACCTCCGGGAGACCCAGTACTTC. Protein: CASSWDYLRETQYF.